A selection of T cell receptor beta chains follows, all from one sample in a study of EBV T-cell therapy then PD-1 blockade in nasopharyngeal carcinoma. Assay: immunoSEQ multiplex PCR; the TCRdb copy retains only in-frame clones and omits some. The sample carries about 22,000 clones, 70% to 85% recorded once. Antigens for these TCRs are unknown. The sequencing used CD8+ T cells from blood, collected at day -245 from a patient whose treatment included autologous EBV-specific T cells and nivolumab. The receptors here all came from a man in his forties with nasopharyngeal carcinoma. The CDR3 runs from the conserved cysteine through the conserved F or W. The D gene is left open where the match is weak. Not every row has a clone size; where given, it reads once, few, many or a size class.

clone_size | j_call | d_call | v_call | cdr3_nt | cdr3_aa
- | TRBJ1-1 | - | TRBV25-1 | TGTGCCAGCAGTGAAGGAACTGAAGCTTTCTTT | CASSEGTEAFF
medium-sized | TRBJ2-2 | - | TRBV6-4 | TGTGCCAGCAGTGACTCGATAGGGGGTGACACCGGGGAGCTGTTTTTT | CASSDSIGGDTGELFF
- | TRBJ2-6 | - | TRBV19 | TGTGCCAGTAGTACCTTATACAGGGAATCAGGGGCCAACGTCCTGACTTTC | CASSTLYRESGANVLTF
- | TRBJ1-1 | - | TRBV4-1 | TGCGCCAGCAGCCAAGTAATTTCTTTTGCTGGTCTCTTT | CASSQVISFAGLF
- | TRBJ1-6 | - | TRBV24-1 | TGTGCCACCAGTCCGGGAGGGGGTTCACCCCTCCACTTT | CATSPGGGSPLHF
- | TRBJ2-5 | - | TRBV7-9 | TGTGCCAGCAGCGGGGGGCTAAGAGAGACCCAGTACTTC | CASSGGLRETQYF
- | TRBJ2-7 | TRBD1 | TRBV3-1/TRBV3-2 | TGTGCCAGCAGCCAAGATGCAGGGACAGCCTACGAGCAGTACTTC | CASSQDAGTAYEQYF
- | TRBJ2-1 | TRBD2 | TRBV6-4 | TGTGCCAGCAGTGACAGTACTAGCGGGGGGAGAAATGAGCAGTTCTTC | CASSDSTSGGRNEQFF
- | TRBJ2-3 | TRBD2 | TRBV4-3 | TGCGCCAGCAGCCAAGATCGGAGTAGCGGGGTCACAGATACGCAGTATTTT | CASSQDRSSGVTDTQYF
- | TRBJ2-5 | - | TRBV27 | TGTGCCAGCAGTTTGGGTTCGGAGGGCATCACGGGTCTCGAGACCCAGTACTTC | CASSLGSEGITGLETQYF
- | TRBJ1-2 | - | TRBV7-9 | TGTGCCAGCAGCCCCGACGTTGGCTACACCTTC | CASSPDVGYTF
- | TRBJ2-6 | - | TRBV15 | TGTGCCACCAGCACCACGACCCGCGACTTCTCTGGGGCCAACGTCCTGACTTTC | CATSTTTRDFSGANVLTF
- | TRBJ2-2 | - | TRBV13 | TGTGCCAGCAGCTTTCGGGGTTGGGGCACCGGGGAGCTGTTTTTT | CASSFRGWGTGELFF
- | TRBJ2-7 | TRBD1 | TRBV5-1 | TGCGCCAGCAGCCCGGGACAGCCCTACGAGCAGTACTTC | CASSPGQPYEQYF
- | TRBJ2-2 | - | TRBV7-9 | TGTGCCAGCAGCTTATCTGGACGGATAAACACCGGGGAGCTGTTTTTT | CASSLSGRINTGELFF
once | TRBJ1-4 | - | TRBV7-8 | TGTGCCAGCAGCTTATGGTCCCTTGCAACTAATGAAAAACTGTTTTTT | CASSLWSLATNEKLFF
medium-sized | TRBJ2-1 | - | TRBV7-6 | TGTGCCAGCAGCTTAGGTGGGGGGCGCGCTTTGGATGAGCAGTTCTTC | CASSLGGGRALDEQFF
- | TRBJ2-1 | - | TRBV30 | TGTGCCTGGCAAGAGGTAAGCGAGCAGTTCTTC | CAWQEVSEQFF
- | TRBJ1-2 | - | TRBV9 | TGTGCCAGCAGCGTAGTGACGGGTCGGGGCTACACCTTC | CASSVVTGRGYTF
- | TRBJ2-7 | TRBD1 | TRBV11-3 | TGTGCCAGCAGCTTAGGAACAGGGGAAATCAACGAGCAGTACTTC | CASSLGTGEINEQYF
- | TRBJ2-3 | TRBD2 | TRBV28 | TGTGCCAGCAGTTCTGAACTAGCGGGGGATAGATATACGCAGTATTTT | CASSSELAGDRYTQYF
- | TRBJ1-3 | - | TRBV9 | TGTGCCAGCGAAGATCTCGATAGAAACACCATATATTTT | CASEDLDRNTIYF
- | TRBJ1-1 | - | TRBV13 | TGTGCCAGCAGCTTAGGCTTCGCACAGTACACTGAAGCTTTCTTT | CASSLGFAQYTEAFF
- | TRBJ1-4 | - | TRBV3-1/TRBV3-2 | TGTGCCAGCAGCCAAGAGAAGGGCACTAATGAAAAACTGTTTTTT | CASSQEKGTNEKLFF
- | TRBJ2-7 | - | TRBV3-1/TRBV3-2 | TGTGCCAGCAGCCGGGAACCGGGACGGGCCTACGAGCAGTACTTC | CASSREPGRAYEQYF
- | TRBJ2-1 | TRBD2 | TRBV19 | TGTGCCAGTAGTATAGGGCCTAGCGGGATCTATGAGCAGTTCTTC | CASSIGPSGIYEQFF
few | TRBJ2-1 | - | TRBV6-4 | TGTGCCAGCAGTGACAACTCCTACAATGAGCAGTTCTTC | CASSDNSYNEQFF
- | TRBJ1-5 | - | TRBV28 | TGTGCCAGCAGTTTCGGCGCCTTCCCAAATCAGCCCCAGCATTTT | CASSFGAFPNQPQHF
- | TRBJ2-1 | TRBD2 | TRBV5-4 | TGTGCCAGCAGCTTGGGAGGTAGCGGGGGGGCCGGGGATGAGCAGTTCTTC | CASSLGGSGGAGDEQFF
- | TRBJ2-5 | - | TRBV9 | TGTGCCAGCAGCGGATCGACAGGCGCGAAGACCCAGTACTTC | CASSGSTGAKTQYF
- | TRBJ2-5 | - | TRBV7-9 | TGTGCCAGCAGCTTTAGACCGGTCCAAGAGACCCAGTACTTC | CASSFRPVQETQYF
- | TRBJ2-3 | - | TRBV4-3 | TGCGCCAGCAGCCACAGCGGTACAGATACGCAGTATTTT | CASSHSGTDTQYF
- | TRBJ1-4 | - | TRBV24-1 | TGTGCCACCAGTGATCCGGGTTCCCTGGAGGAAAAACTGTTTTTT | CATSDPGSLEEKLFF
medium-sized | TRBJ2-1 | - | TRBV7-2 | TGTGCCAGCAGCTTAGAGGGAGCCTCCTACAATGAGCAGTTCTTC | CASSLEGASYNEQFF
once | TRBJ2-1 | - | TRBV4-3 | TGCGCCAGCAGCCAAGAGCGAGGGGGGGGCGCGGGTCTTCGTTACAATGAGCAGTTCTTC | CASSQERGGGAGLRYNEQFF
- | TRBJ2-6 | - | TRBV4-3 | TGCGCCAGCAGCCGTTATACGGGGCAAGGGGCCAACGTCCTGACTTTC | CASSRYTGQGANVLTF
- | TRBJ2-7 | - | TRBV19 | TGTGCCAGTAGTATCGGATTTTCGCAGAGCTACGAGCAGTACTTC | CASSIGFSQSYEQYF
- | TRBJ1-6 | TRBD1 | TRBV4-3 | TGCGCCAGCAGCCCGGACAGGGAGTCTTCACCCCTCCACTTT | CASSPDRESSPLHF
- | TRBJ1-2 | - | TRBV6-4 | TGTGCCAGCAGTCCCAGCCTTACCTACTATGGCTACACCTTC | CASSPSLTYYGYTF
- | TRBJ1-5 | TRBD1 | TRBV12-3/TRBV12-4 | TGTGCCAGCAGAGAACAGGGGAATCAGCCCCAGCATTTT | CASREQGNQPQHF
- | TRBJ2-7 | TRBD1 | TRBV27 | TGTGCCAGCAGATACGGACAGGTCAACGAGCAGTACTTC | CASRYGQVNEQYF
- | TRBJ2-5 | TRBD1 | TRBV7-9 | TGTGCCAGCAGCCCAAAAGCAGCCGGGACAGAAGGGGAGACCCAGTACTTC | CASSPKAAGTEGETQYF
- | TRBJ2-7 | TRBD2 | TRBV6-6 | TGTGCCAGCAGTCAACTAGCGGGGGGCCTGGGGGGCAGCTCCTACGAGCAGTACTTC | CASSQLAGGLGGSSYEQYF
- | TRBJ1-2 | TRBD1 | TRBV27 | TGTGCCAGCAGTCTCCGTCCGACAGGGTGGAGTATAGATGGAGGCGGCTACACCTTC | CASSLRPTGWSIDGGGYTF
- | TRBJ2-7 | - | TRBV3-1/TRBV3-2 | TGTGCCAGCAGCCCTTTCGCGGGGGCCTCGCGCGAGCAGTACTTC | CASSPFAGASREQYF
few | TRBJ1-2 | - | TRBV19 | TGTGCCAGTAGTGGCACGGCCCACCCCAACTATGGCTACACCTTC | CASSGTAHPNYGYTF
- | TRBJ2-2 | - | TRBV27 | TGTGCCAGCAGTTTTCCCACCGGGGAGCTGTTTTTT | CASSFPTGELFF
- | TRBJ2-7 | TRBD1 | TRBV12-3/TRBV12-4 | TGTGCCACCGGGACAGCACCCTACGAGCAGTACTTC | CATGTAPYEQYF
- | TRBJ1-3 | - | TRBV5-5 | TGTGCCAGCAGCTTTCGAGGACCCGGGGACACCATATATTTT | CASSFRGPGDTIYF
- | TRBJ1-1 | - | TRBV7-9 | TGTGCCAGCAGCCCACCAGGAATGGCTGAAGCTTTCTTT | CASSPPGMAEAFF
once | TRBJ1-1 | - | TRBV4-3 | TGCGCCAGCAGCCAGGGGGAGGGGAACACTGAAGCTTTCTTT | CASSQGEGNTEAFF
few | TRBJ1-1 | TRBD1 | TRBV4-1 | TGCGCCAGCAGCCAAGAGCACGGACAGGTGAACACTGAAGCTTTCTTT | CASSQEHGQVNTEAFF
- | TRBJ2-2 | - | TRBV12-5 | TGTGCTAGTGGTCGGACAGCGAACACCGGGGAGCTGTTTTTT | CASGRTANTGELFF